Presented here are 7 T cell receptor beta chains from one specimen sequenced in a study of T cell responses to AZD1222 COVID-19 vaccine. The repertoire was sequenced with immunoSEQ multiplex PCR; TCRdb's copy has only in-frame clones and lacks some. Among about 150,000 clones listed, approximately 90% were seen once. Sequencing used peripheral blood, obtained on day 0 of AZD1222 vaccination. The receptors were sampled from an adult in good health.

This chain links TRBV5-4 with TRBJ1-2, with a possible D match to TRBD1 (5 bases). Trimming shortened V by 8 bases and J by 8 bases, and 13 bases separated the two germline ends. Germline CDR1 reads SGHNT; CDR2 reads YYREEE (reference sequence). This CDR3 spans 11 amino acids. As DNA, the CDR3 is TGTGCCAGGAACCGGGGGGGAGGCTACACCTTC. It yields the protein CARNRGGGYTF.

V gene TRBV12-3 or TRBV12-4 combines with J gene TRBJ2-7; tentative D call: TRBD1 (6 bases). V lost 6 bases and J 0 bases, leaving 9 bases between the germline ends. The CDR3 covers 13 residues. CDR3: CASSRTVSYEQYF. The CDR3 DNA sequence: TGTGCCAGCAGCCGGACAGTCTCCTACGAGCAGTACTTC.

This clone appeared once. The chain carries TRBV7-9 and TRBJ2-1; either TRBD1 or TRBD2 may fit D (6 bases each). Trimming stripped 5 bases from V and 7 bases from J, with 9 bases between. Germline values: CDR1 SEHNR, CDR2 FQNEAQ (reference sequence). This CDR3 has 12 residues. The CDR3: CASSPGANEQFF. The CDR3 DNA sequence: TGTGCCAGCAGCCCGGGGGCGAATGAGCAGTTCTTC.

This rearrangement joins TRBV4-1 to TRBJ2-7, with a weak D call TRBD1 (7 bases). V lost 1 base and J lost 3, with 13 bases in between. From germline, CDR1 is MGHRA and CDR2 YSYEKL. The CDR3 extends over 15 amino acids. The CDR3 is CASSQAPGGIYEQYF. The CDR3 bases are TGCGCCAGCAGCCAAGCCCCAGGGGGGATCTACGAGCAGTACTTC.

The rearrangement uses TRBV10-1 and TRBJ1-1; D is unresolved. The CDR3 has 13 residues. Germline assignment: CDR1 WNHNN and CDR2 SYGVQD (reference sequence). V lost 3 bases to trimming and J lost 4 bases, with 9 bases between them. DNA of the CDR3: TGCGCCAGCAGTGAATGGGAAGGCACTGAAGCTTTCTTT. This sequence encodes CASSEWEGTEAFF.

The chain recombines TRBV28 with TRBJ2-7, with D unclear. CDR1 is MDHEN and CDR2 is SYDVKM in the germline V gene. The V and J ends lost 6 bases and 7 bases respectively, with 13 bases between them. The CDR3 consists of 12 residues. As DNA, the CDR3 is TGTGCCAGCAGCATAAAACGTTTAGAGCAGTACTTC. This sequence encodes CASSIKRLEQYF.

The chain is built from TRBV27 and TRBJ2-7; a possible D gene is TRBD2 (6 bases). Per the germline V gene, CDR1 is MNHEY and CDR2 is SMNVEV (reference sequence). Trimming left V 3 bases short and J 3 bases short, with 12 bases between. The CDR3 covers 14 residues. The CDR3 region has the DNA TGTGCCAGCAGTTTGGAGGGACCCAACTACGAGCAGTACTTC. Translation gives CASSLEGPNYEQYF.